Sequencing of this T cell receptor beta chain was carried out in a study of human CD8 memory T cell subsets. Study results and limitations: Stem-like memory and precursor exhausted T cell repertoires showed minimal mutual overlap.

The ends lost 2 bases at V and 6 bases at J; junction bases unmatched: 7. This CDR3 is built from 15 residues. In germline, CDR1 is MNHEY, CDR2 SVGAGI. There are many counts of this clonotype. The antigen remains unidentified. Making the TCR beta libraries relied on UMI-labeled 5' RACE. TCRdb used MiXCR to reprocess the 5' RACE reads, holding one entry per CDR3 protein. The sample shows about 7,900 distinct CDR3 sequences, roughly 3.9% of them seen only once. This receptor was taken from a human donor in good health. Sequenced input: CD8+ T cells from PBMCs. The chain joins TRBV6-5 to TRBJ1-2; 9 positions agree with TRBD1. As DNA, the CDR3 is TGTGCCAGCAGTTACCGGAACAGGGGGCGCGATGGCTACACCTTC. Its translation is CASSYRNRGRDGYTF.